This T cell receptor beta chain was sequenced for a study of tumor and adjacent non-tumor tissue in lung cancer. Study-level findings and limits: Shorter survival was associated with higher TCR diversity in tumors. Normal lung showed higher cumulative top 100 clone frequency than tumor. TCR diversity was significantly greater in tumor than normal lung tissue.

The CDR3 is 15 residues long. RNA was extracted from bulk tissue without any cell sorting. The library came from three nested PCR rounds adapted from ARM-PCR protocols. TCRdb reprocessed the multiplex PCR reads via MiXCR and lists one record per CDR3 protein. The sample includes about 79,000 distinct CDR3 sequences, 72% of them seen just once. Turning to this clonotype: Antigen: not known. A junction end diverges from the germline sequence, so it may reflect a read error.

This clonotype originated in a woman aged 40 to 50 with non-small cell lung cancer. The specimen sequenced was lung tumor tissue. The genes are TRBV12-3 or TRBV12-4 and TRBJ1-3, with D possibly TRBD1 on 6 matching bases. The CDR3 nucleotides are TGTGCCAGCAAACCTTCGGACAGCTCTGGGAACACCATATATTTT. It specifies CASKPSDSSGNTIYF.